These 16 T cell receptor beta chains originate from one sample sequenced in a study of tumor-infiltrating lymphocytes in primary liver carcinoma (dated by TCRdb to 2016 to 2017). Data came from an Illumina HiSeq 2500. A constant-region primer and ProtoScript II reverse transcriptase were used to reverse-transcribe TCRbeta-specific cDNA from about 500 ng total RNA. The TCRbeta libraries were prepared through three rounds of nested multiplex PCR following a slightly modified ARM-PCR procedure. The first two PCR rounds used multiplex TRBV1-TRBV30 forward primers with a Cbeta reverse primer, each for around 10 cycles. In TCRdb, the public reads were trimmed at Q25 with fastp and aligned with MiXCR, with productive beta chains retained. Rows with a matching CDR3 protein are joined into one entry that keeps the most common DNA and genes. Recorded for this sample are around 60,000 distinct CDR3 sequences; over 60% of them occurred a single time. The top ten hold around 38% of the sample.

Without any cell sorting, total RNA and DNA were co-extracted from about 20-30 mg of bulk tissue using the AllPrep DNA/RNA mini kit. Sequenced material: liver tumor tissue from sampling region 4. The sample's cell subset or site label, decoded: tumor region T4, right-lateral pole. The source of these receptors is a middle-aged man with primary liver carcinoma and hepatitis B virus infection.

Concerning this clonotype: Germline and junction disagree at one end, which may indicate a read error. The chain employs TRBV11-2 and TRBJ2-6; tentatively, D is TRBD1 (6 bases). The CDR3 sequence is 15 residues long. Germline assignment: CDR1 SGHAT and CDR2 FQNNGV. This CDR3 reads CTSSLVISGANVLTF. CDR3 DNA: TGTACCAGCAGCTTGGTTATCTCAGGGGCCAACGTCCTGACTTTT.

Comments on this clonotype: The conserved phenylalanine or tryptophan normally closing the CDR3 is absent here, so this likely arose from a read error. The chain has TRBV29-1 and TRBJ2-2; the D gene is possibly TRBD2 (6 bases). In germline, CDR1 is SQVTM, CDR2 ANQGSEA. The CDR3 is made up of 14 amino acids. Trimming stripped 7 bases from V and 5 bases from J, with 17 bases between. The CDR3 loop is CSAPRSGGTGELFI. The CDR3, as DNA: TGCAGCGCTCCACGTAGCGGAGGGACCGGGGAGCTGTTTATT.

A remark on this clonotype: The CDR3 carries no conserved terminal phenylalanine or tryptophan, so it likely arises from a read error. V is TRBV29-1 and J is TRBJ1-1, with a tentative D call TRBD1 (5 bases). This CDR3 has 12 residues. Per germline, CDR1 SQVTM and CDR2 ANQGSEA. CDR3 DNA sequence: TGCAGTGTCTCTCATGGCAGGGCTGAAGCTTTCATT. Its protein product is CSVSHGRAEAFI.

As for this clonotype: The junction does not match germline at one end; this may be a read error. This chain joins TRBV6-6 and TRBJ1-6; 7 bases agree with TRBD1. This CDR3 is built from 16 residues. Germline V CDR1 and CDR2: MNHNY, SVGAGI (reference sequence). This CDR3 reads CARSCSPQGVDSPLHF. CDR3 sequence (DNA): TGTGCCAGAAGTTGCTCCCCGCAGGGGGTAGATTCACCCCTCCACTTT.

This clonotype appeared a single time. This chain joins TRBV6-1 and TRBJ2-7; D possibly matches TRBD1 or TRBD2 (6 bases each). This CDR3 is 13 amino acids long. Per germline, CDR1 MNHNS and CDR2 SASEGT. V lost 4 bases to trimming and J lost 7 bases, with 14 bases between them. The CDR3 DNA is TGTGCCAGCAGTGTGATAGGGGGGCGAGAGCAGTACTTC. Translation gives CASSVIGGREQYF.

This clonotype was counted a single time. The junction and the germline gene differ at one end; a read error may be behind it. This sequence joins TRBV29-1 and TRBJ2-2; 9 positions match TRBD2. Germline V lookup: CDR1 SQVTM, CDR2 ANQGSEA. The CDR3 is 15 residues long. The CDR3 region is CSVGTSSANTGELFF. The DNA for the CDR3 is TGCAGTGTTGGGACTAGCTCGGCGAACACAGGGGAGCTGTTTTTT.

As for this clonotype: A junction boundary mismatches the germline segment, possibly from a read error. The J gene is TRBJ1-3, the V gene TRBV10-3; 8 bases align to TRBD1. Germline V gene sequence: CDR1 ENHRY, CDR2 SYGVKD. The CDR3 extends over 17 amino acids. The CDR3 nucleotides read TGTGTCATCAGTGAGACCTGGACAGGGAACTCTGGAGACACCATATATTTT. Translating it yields CVISETWTGNSGDTIYF.

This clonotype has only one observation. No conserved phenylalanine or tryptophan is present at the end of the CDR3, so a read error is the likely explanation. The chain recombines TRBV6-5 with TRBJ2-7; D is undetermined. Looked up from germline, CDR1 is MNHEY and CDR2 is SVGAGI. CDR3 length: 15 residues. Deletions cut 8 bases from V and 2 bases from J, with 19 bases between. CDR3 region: CASGLRAVGTYEQYL. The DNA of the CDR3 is TGTGCCAGCGGCCTGCGTGCGGTGGGGACCTACGAGCAGTACTTA.

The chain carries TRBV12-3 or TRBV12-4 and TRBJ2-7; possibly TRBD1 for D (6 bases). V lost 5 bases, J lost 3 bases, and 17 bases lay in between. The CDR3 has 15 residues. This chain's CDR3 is CASSLVAGVNYEQYF. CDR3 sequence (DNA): TGTGCCAGCAGTCTAGTTGCAGGGGTTAACTACGAGCAGTACTTC.

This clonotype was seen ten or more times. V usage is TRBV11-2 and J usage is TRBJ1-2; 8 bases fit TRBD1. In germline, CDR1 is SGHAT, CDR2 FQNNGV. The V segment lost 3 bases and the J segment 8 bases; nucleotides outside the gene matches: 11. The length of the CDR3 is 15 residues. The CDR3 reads CASSFSITGGGGYTF. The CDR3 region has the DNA TGTGCCAGCAGCTTCTCAATCACAGGGGGAGGAGGCTACACCTTC.

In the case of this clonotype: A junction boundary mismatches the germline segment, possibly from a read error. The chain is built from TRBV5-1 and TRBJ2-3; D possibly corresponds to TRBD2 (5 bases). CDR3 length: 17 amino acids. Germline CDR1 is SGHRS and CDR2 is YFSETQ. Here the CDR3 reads CASSLGSNTRMGDTRYF. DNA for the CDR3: TGCGCCAGCAGCTTGGGGTCAAACACCCGGATGGGAGATACGCGGTATTTT.

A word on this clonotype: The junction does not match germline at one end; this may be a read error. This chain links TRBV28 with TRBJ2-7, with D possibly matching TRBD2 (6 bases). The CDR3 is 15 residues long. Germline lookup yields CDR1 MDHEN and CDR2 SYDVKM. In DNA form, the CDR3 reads TGTACCAGCAGTTTAATCGGTAGCGGTTCCTACGAGCAGTACTTC. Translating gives CTSSLIGSGSYEQYF.

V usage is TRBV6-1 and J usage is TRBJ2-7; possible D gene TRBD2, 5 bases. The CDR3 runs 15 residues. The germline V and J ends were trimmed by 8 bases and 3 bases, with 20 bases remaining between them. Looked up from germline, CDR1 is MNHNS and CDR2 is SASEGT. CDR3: CASWVVGVGSYEQYF. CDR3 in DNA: TGTGCCAGCTGGGTCGTGGGAGTAGGAAGCTACGAGCAGTACTTC.

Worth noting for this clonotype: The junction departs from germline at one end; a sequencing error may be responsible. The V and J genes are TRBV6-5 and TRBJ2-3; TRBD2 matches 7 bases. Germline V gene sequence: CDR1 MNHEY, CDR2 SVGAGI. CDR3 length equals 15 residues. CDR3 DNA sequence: TGTGCCAGCAACCATAGCGGGTCTGGCACAGATACACAGTATTTT. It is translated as CASNHSGSGTDTQYF.

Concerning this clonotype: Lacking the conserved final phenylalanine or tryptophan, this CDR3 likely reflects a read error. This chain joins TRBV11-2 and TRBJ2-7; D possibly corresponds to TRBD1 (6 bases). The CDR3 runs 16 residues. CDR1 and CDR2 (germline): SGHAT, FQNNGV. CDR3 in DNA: TGTGTCAGCAGCTTCATACAGGGTGCCATACATAACGAGCAGTACTCC. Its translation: CVSSFIQGAIHNEQYS.

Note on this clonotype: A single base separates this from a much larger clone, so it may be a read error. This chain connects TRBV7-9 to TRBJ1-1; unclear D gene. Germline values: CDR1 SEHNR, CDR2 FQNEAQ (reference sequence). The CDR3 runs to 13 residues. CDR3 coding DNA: TGTGCCATCAGCAGACTCTTGAACACTGAAGCTTTCTTT. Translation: CAISRLLNTEAFF. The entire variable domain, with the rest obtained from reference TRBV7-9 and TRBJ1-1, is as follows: DTGVSQNPRHKITKRGQNVTFRCDPISEHNRLYWYRQTLGQGPEFLTYFQNEAQLEKSRLLSDRFSAERPKGSFSTLEIQRTEQGDSAMYLCAISRLLNTEAFFGQGTRLTVV.